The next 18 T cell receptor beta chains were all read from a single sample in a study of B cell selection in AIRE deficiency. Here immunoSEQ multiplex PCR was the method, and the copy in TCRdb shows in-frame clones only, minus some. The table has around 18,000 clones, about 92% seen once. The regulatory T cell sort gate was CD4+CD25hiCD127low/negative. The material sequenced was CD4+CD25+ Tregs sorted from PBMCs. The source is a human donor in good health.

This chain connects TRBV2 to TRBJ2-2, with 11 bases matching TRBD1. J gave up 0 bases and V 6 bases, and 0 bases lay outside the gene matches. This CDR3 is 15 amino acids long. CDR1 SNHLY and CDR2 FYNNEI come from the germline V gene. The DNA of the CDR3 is TGTGCCAGCAGGGGACAGGGGGCGAACACCGGGGAGCTGTTTTTT. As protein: CASRGQGANTGELFF.

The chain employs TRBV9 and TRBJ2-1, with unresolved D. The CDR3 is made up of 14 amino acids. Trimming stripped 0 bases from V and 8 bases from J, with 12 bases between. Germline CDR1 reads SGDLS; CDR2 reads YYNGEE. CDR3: CASSVGALGDEQFF. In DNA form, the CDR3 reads TGTGCCAGCAGCGTAGGGGCCTTAGGCGATGAGCAGTTCTTC. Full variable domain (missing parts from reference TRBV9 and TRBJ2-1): DSGVTQTPKHLITATGQRVTLRCSPRSGDLSVYWYQQSLDQGLQFLIQYYNGEERAKGNILERFSAQQFPDLHSELNLSSLELGDSALYFCASSVGALGDEQFFGPGTRLTVL.

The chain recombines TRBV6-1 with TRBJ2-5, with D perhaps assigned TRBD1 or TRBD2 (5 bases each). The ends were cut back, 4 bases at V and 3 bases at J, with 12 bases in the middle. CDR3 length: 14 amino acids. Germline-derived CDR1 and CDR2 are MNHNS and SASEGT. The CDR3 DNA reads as TGTGCCAGCAGTGTATCCGGGGCAGAAGAGACCCAGTACTTC. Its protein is CASSVSGAEETQYF.

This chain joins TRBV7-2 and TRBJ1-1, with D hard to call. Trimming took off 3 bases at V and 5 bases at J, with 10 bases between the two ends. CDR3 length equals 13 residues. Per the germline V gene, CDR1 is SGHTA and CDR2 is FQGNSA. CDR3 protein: CASSFTTGTEAFF. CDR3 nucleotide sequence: TGTGCCAGCAGCTTTACCACGGGGACTGAAGCTTTCTTT. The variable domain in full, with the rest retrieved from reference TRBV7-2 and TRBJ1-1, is GAGVSQSPSNKVTEKGKDVELRCDPISGHTALYWYRQSLGQGLEFLIYFQGNSAPDKSGLPSDRFSAERTGGSVSTLTIQRTQQEDSAVYLCASSFTTGTEAFFGQGTRLTVV.

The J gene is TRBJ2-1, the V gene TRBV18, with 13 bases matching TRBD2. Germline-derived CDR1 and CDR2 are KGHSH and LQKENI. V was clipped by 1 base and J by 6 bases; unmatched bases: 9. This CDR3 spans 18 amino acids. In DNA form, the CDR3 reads TGTGCCAGCTCACCACGCGCCTCCGGACTAGCGGGAGTCAATGAGCAGTTCTTC. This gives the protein CASSPRASGLAGVNEQFF. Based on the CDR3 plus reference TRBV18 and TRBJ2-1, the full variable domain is NAGVMQNPRHLVRRRGQEARLRCSPMKGHSHVYWYRQLPEEGLKFMVYLQKENIIDESGMPKERFSAEFPKEGPSILRIQQVVRGDSAAYFCASSPRASGLAGVNEQFFGPGTRLTVL.

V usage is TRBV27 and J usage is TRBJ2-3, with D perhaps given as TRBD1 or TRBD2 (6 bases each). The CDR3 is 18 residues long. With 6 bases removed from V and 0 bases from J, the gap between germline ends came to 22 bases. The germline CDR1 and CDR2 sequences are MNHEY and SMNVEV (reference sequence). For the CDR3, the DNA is TGTGCCAGCAGGCTTACTCCATGGGGGGCCCCTAGCACAGATACGCAGTATTTT. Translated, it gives CASRLTPWGAPSTDTQYF.

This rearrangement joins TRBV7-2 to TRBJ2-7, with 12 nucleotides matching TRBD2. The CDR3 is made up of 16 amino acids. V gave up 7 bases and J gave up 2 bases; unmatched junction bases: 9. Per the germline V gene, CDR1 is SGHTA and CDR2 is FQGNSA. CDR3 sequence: CASNPRTSGAPYEQYF. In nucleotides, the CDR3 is TGTGCCAGCAACCCACGGACTAGCGGGGCACCCTACGAGCAGTACTTC.

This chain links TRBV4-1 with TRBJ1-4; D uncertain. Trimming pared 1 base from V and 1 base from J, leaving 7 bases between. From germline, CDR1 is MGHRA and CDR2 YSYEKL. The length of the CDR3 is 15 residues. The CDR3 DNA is TGCGCCAGCAGCCAAGGACGGCGAACTAATGAAAAACTGTTTTTT. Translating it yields CASSQGRRTNEKLFF.

The CDR3 protein is CASSAGLQGGSGKLFF. As DNA, the CDR3 is TGTGCCAGCAGTGCAGGTTTACAGGGCGGGTCGGGAAAACTGTTTTTT. This chain joins TRBV2 and TRBJ1-4, with D possibly TRBD1 on 6 matching bases. The CDR3 is 16 amino acids. Germline V gene data show CDR1 as SNHLY and CDR2 as FYNNEI. Trimming stripped 4 bases from V and 10 bases from J, with 22 bases between.

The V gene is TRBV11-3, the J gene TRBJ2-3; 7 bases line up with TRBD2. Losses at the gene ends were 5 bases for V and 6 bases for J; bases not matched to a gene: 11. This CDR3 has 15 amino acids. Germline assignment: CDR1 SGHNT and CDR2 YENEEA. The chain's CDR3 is CASSRGGAGDDTQYF. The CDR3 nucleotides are TGTGCCAGCAGCCGAGGAGGGGCGGGAGACGATACGCAGTATTTT. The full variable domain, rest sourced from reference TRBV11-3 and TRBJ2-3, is EAGVVQSPRYKIIEKKQPVAFWCNPISGHNTLYWYLQNLGQGPELLIRYENEEAVDDSQLPKDRFSAERLKGVDSTLKIQPAELGDSAVYLCASSRGGAGDDTQYFGPGTRLTVL.

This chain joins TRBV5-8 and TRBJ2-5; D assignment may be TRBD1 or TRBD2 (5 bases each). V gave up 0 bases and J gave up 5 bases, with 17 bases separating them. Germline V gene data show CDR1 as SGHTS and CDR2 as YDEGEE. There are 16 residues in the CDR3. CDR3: CASSLASGRGAETQYF. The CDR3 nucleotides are TGTGCCAGCAGCTTGGCGTCGGGACGGGGAGCGGAGACCCAGTACTTC.

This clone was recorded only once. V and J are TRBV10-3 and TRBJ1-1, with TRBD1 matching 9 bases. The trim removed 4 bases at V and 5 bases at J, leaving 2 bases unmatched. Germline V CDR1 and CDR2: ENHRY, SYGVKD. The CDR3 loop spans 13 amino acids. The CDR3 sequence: CAISVGTGTEAFF. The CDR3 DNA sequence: TGTGCCATCAGTGTGGGGACAGGGACTGAAGCTTTCTTT.

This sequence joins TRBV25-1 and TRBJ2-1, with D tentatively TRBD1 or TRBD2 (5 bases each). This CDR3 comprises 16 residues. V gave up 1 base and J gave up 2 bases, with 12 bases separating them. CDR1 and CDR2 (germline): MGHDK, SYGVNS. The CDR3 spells CASSESGARTYNEQFF. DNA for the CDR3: TGTGCCAGCAGTGAATCCGGGGCACGTACCTACAATGAGCAGTTCTTC.

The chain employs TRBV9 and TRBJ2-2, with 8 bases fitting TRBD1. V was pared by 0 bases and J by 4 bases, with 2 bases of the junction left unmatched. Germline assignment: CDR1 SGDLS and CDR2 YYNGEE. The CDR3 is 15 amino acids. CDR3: CASSVGQGATGELFF. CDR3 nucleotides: TGTGCCAGCAGCGTAGGGCAGGGGGCCACCGGGGAGCTGTTTTTT.

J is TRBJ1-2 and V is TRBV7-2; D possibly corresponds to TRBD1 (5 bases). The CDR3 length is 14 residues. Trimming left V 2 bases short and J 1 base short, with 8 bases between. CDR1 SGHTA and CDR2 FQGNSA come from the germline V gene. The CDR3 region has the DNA TGTGCCAGCAGCTTACCCAGGGTTAACTATGGCTACACCTTC. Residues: CASSLPRVNYGYTF.

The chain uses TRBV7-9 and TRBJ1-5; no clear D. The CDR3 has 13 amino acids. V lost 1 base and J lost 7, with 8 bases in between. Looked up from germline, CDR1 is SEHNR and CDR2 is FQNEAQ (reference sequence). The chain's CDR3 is CASSLGTHQPQHF. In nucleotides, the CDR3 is TGTGCCAGCAGCTTAGGGACCCACCAGCCCCAGCATTTT.

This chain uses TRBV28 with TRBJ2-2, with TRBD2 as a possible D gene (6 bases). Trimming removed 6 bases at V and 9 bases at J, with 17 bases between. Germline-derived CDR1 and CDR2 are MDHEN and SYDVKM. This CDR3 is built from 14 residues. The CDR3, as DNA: TGTGCCAGCAGCGCCACCTCGGGGGTCTGGGAGCTGTTTTTT. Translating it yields CASSATSGVWELFF.

The CDR3 is CASSLAASSYEQYF. The CDR3, as DNA: TGTGCCAGCAGTCTAGCGGCCAGCTCCTACGAGCAGTACTTC. This chain connects TRBV6-1 to TRBJ2-7, with TRBD2 identical over 7 bases. The germline V gene has CDR1 MNHNS and CDR2 SASEGT. The CDR3 runs to 14 residues. V gave up 5 bases and J gave up 0 bases; unmatched junction bases: 4.